Presented here are 26 T cell receptor beta chains from one specimen sequenced in a study of OX40 agonist ivuxolimab in advanced cancers. The table came from immunoSEQ multiplex PCR; TCRdb's copy has only in-frame clones and leaves some out. The sample holds over 45,000 clones, around 89% seen once. Sequencing used CD4+ or CD8+ T cells sorted from blood, obtained in a trial of the OX40 agonist ivuxolimab. These receptors were collected from an adult with an advanced solid tumor such as melanoma, head and neck, liver or kidney cancer.

V is TRBV19 and J is TRBJ2-7; 7 positions match TRBD2. The CDR3 runs to 13 residues. The germline V gene has CDR1 LNHDA and CDR2 SQIVND (reference sequence). V lost 4 bases, J lost 3 bases, and 3 bases stayed unmatched. CDR3 amino acids: CASSTSGGYEQYF. CDR3 in DNA: TGTGCCAGTAGTACCTCGGGGGGCTACGAGCAGTACTTC.

The V and J genes are TRBV7-2 and TRBJ2-7; 9 positions match TRBD1. This CDR3 region has 18 residues. Germline assignment: CDR1 SGHTA and CDR2 FQGNSA. V gave up 5 bases and J gave up 3 bases; unmatched junction bases: 17. This CDR3 is CASSQDILPGQGNYEQYF. CDR3 DNA sequence: TGTGCCAGCAGCCAAGACATCCTCCCGGGACAGGGTAACTACGAGCAGTACTTC.

J is TRBJ2-7 and V is TRBV27; 7 bases agree with TRBD1. After removal of 2 bases from V and 3 bases from J, the junction contained 1 base not matched to a gene. Germline V gene data show CDR1 as MNHEY and CDR2 as SMNVEV (reference sequence). The CDR3 loop spans 13 amino acids. The CDR3 loop reads CASSLGQDYEQYF. The DNA for the CDR3 is TGTGCCAGCAGTTTAGGACAGGACTACGAGCAGTACTTC.

The chain is built from TRBV11-2 and TRBJ1-2; no reliable D call. The germline gives CDR1 SGHAT, CDR2 FQNNGV. This CDR3 comprises 12 residues. The V end was cut by 1 base, the J end by 8 bases, with 8 bases between. CDR3 loop: CASSLGSRGYTF. The CDR3 nucleotides are TGTGCCAGCAGCTTAGGGTCCAGGGGCTACACCTTC.

The CDR3 loop is CASWDRVKAGVTGELFF. CDR3 sequence (DNA): TGTGCCAGTTGGGACAGGGTAAAAGCGGGAGTCACCGGGGAGCTGTTTTTT. J is TRBJ2-2 and V is TRBV19, with D maybe TRBD1 (9 bases). Germline V gene lookup returns CDR1 LNHDA and CDR2 SQIVND (reference sequence). The CDR3 spans 17 residues. Trimming stripped 8 bases from V and 4 bases from J, with 23 bases between.

The chain carries TRBV7-9 and TRBJ2-3, with 8 bases identical to TRBD2. With 0 bases clipped from V and 2 bases from J, the junction kept 1 base outside the gene matches. The germline V gene has CDR1 SEHNR and CDR2 FQNEAQ (reference sequence). The CDR3 spans 15 residues. The CDR3 coding sequence is TGTGCCAGCAGCTTAGCACTAGCGGCCACAGATACGCAGTATTTT. It is translated as CASSLALAATDTQYF.

This clone was seen only once. The J gene is TRBJ1-2, the V gene TRBV19, with TRBD1 as a possible D gene (6 bases). The CDR3 is 11 residues long. Trimming took off 5 bases at V and 7 bases at J, with 8 bases between the two ends. From germline, CDR1 is LNHDA and CDR2 SQIVND (reference sequence). CDR3 residues: CASSWGLGYTF. The CDR3 DNA is TGTGCCAGTAGTTGGGGGCTTGGCTACACCTTC.

J is TRBJ1-6 and V is TRBV7-9, with no clear D. There are 19 residues in the CDR3. Trimming shortened V by 5 bases and J by 5 bases, and 25 bases separated the two germline ends. Looked up from germline, CDR1 is SEHNR and CDR2 is FQNEAQ (reference sequence). This CDR3 reads CASSGSGVRGGGNNSPLHF. CDR3 DNA: TGTGCCAGCAGCGGGTCGGGTGTTCGGGGTGGTGGAAATAATTCACCCCTCCACTTT.

This chain connects TRBV27 to TRBJ2-7; no clear D. The germline gives CDR1 MNHEY, CDR2 SMNVEV (reference sequence). V was cut by 3 bases and J by 4 bases, with 13 bases left in between. The CDR3 runs 14 residues. The CDR3 DNA reads TGTGCCAGCAGTTTCCTTCTCAGCCCGTACGAGCAGTACTTC. This codes for CASSFLLSPYEQYF.

This chain connects TRBV10-2 to TRBJ2-3, with 7 bases that match TRBD2. Germline V gives CDR1 WSHSY, CDR2 SAAADI. V was clipped by 6 bases and J by 3 bases; unmatched bases: 12. The CDR3 spans 16 residues. The CDR3 protein is CASSLLQAGFTDTQYF. CDR3 in DNA: TGCGCCAGCAGCCTCCTTCAAGCGGGATTTACAGATACGCAGTATTTT.

The chain combines TRBV7-9 with TRBJ2-7; 14 bases match TRBD2. V lost 5 bases to trimming and J lost 2 bases; unmatched junction nucleotides: 5. This CDR3 comprises 16 residues. The V gene's germline CDR1 is SEHNR and CDR2 FQNEAQ (reference sequence). The CDR3 reads CASSLRTSGGPYEQYF. In DNA, the CDR3 is TGTGCCAGCAGCCTGCGGACTAGCGGGGGGCCCTACGAGCAGTACTTC.

This sequence joins TRBV21-1 and TRBJ1-1. TRBV21-1 is a pseudogene locus. The CDR3 has 13 residues. The CDR3 DNA reads as TGTGCCAGCAGTCTTCGAGTGGGCACTGAAGCTTTCTTT. Protein product: CASSLRVGTEAFF.

This clone was detected once. The genes are TRBV1 and TRBJ2-7; the table gives TRBD2 as D, unverified against the DNA. TRBV1 is a pseudogene segment. The CDR3 sequence is 20 residues long. CDR3 protein: CTSSQPNSGGPYPEAYEQYF. The CDR3 DNA sequence: TGCACCAGCAGCCAACCCAATAGCGGGGGACCATACCCCGAAGCCTACGAGCAGTACTTC.

This chain joins TRBV11-2 and TRBJ2-2; D is undetermined. This CDR3 contains 13 residues. V was shortened by 8 bases and J by 3 bases, with 10 bases between the two germline ends. CDR1 is SGHAT, CDR2 FQNNGV, per germline. The CDR3 is CASPTFDTGELFF. CDR3 DNA: TGTGCCAGCCCCACCTTTGACACCGGGGAGCTGTTTTTT.

The J gene is TRBJ2-3, the V gene TRBV7-9; TRBD1 aligns across 8 bases. Germline assignment: CDR1 SEHNR and CDR2 FQNEAQ (reference sequence). The V gene end was trimmed by 5 bases and the J gene end by 3 bases; junction bases not matched to a gene: 10. CDR3 length equals 16 residues. CDR3 DNA sequence: TGTGCCAGCAGCCCAACCGCGGGACAGGTTACAGATACGCAGTATTTT. This gives the protein CASSPTAGQVTDTQYF. Supplemented by reference TRBV7-9 and TRBJ2-3, the full variable domain reads DTGVSQNPRHKITKRGQNVTFRCDPISEHNRLYWYRQTLGQGPEFLTYFQNEAQLEKSRLLSDRFSAERPKGSFSTLEIQRTEQGDSAMYLCASSPTAGQVTDTQYFGPGTRLTVL.

The chain is built from TRBV27 and TRBJ2-3; D possibly corresponds to TRBD2 (5 bases). The ends were cut back, 2 bases at V and 4 bases at J, with 7 bases in the middle. CDR1 and CDR2 from the germline V gene are MNHEY and SMNVEV (reference sequence). The CDR3 sequence is 13 residues long. The CDR3 sequence: CASSLLAPDTQYF. The CDR3 DNA reads as TGTGCCAGCAGTTTACTAGCACCAGATACGCAGTATTTT.

V is TRBV5-1 and J is TRBJ2-5, with TRBD2 matching over 8 bases. CDR3 length equals 15 residues. CDR1 and CDR2 (germline): SGHRS, YFSETQ. The V segment lost 4 bases and the J segment 5 bases; nucleotides outside the gene matches: 10. The CDR3 coding sequence is TGCGCCAGCAGCCCGGGAGCGGGAGAGGGGGAGACCCAGTACTTC. Translation: CASSPGAGEGETQYF.

This sequence joins TRBV6-4 and TRBJ1-4; 10 nucleotides agree with TRBD1. Germline CDR1 and CDR2: MRHNA and SNTAGT. The CDR3 runs 24 residues. V was pared by 0 bases and J by 1 base, with 23 bases of the junction left unmatched. In DNA form, the CDR3 reads TGTGCCAGCAGTGACTCGGAGAGGATTAAGTCAGGACAGGGGGAATTTGTAACTAATGAAAAACTGTTTTTT. Its protein product is CASSDSERIKSGQGEFVTNEKLFF.

The V gene is TRBV5-1, the J gene TRBJ2-7, with D possibly being TRBD1 (5 bases). Germline values: CDR1 SGHRS, CDR2 YFSETQ. With 3 bases removed from V and 2 bases from J, the gap between germline ends came to 9 bases. The CDR3 length is 13 residues. CDR3 nucleotides: TGCGCCAGCAGCTCACAGGAGACCTACGAGCAGTACTTC. Translation gives CASSSQETYEQYF.

The chain employs TRBV7-9 and TRBJ2-7, with D uncertain. Germline CDR1 SEHNR, CDR2 FQNEAQ (reference sequence). The CDR3 totals 13 residues. V lost 1 base to trimming and J lost 4 bases, with 8 bases between them. CDR3 loop: CASSLEIGYEQYF. In DNA, the CDR3 is TGTGCCAGCAGCTTAGAAATCGGGTACGAGCAGTACTTC.

The rearrangement joins TRBV5-8 to TRBJ2-7; D could derive from TRBD1 or TRBD2 (5 bases each). The CDR3 covers 14 residues. The germline gives CDR1 SGHTS, CDR2 YDEGEE. Trimming took 1 base from V and 1 from J, leaving 9 bases between them. CDR3 in DNA: TGTGCCAGCAGCTTGTGGGGGTTGTCCTACGAGCAGTACTTC. This sequence encodes CASSLWGLSYEQYF.

The chain carries TRBV6-5 and TRBJ2-1, with 12 bases lining up with TRBD2. This CDR3 comprises 15 residues. The junction had 7 bases not matched to a gene; V was cut back by 6 bases and J by 7 bases. Germline CDR1 MNHEY, CDR2 SVGAGI. As DNA, the CDR3 is TGTGCCAGCAGACCACACGGACTAGCGGGGAATGAGCAGTTCTTC. Translated: CASRPHGLAGNEQFF.

J is TRBJ2-1 and V is TRBV25-1, with D perhaps matching TRBD1 (6 bases). Germline assignment: CDR1 MGHDK and CDR2 SYGVNS. This CDR3 spans 17 amino acids. With 3 bases removed from V and 8 bases from J, the gap between germline ends came to 23 bases. CDR3 sequence reads: CASSDPTRDTGKDEQFF. CDR3 DNA: TGTGCCAGCAGTGACCCTACCCGGGACACTGGTAAGGATGAGCAGTTCTTC.

The chain carries TRBV5-6 and TRBJ2-6; possible D gene TRBD1, 6 bases. The germline V and J ends were trimmed by 5 bases and 4 bases, with 16 bases remaining between them. CDR3 length: 16 amino acids. From germline, CDR1 is SGHDT and CDR2 YYEEEE. The CDR3 DNA follows: TGTGCCAGCAGTTCCACCACAGGGAGAGGGGCCAACGTCCTGACTTTC. Its translation is CASSSTTGRGANVLTF.

The rearrangement uses TRBV19 and TRBJ2-5; 7 nucleotides align to TRBD2. Per germline, CDR1 LNHDA and CDR2 SQIVND (reference sequence). This CDR3 spans 14 amino acids. With V trimmed by 3 bases and J by 1 base, 2 bases remained unmatched. The DNA for the CDR3 is TGTGCCAGTAGTATGACTAGCCTCCAAGAGACCCAGTACTTC. Translated: CASSMTSLQETQYF.

V and J are TRBV9 and TRBJ2-7; 8 positions match TRBD2. The trim removed 4 bases at V and 5 bases at J, leaving 8 bases unmatched. Germline V gene lookup returns CDR1 SGDLS and CDR2 YYNGEE. This CDR3 comprises 14 residues. This CDR3 reads CASSPGGVVDEQYF. The DNA for the CDR3 is TGTGCCAGCAGCCCCGGGGGGGTTGTGGACGAGCAGTACTTC.